Listed below are T cell receptor beta chains from one sample, sequenced in a study of blood T cell repertoires in COVID-19. TCRdb's copy holds only in-frame clones and misses some; the assay was immunoSEQ multiplex PCR. The table shows around 200,000 clones, with approximately 83% occurring only once. Sequencing was carried out using peripheral blood. All receptors come from a man in his 60s with acute or convalescent COVID-19. Each CDR3 is given with its conserved first and last residue. The D gene is left open where the match is weak. Clone size is stated in some rows and not others, as once, few, many or a class when expanded.

>-|-|12|TRBV9|TRBJ2-2
TGTGCCAGCAGCCTCAACACCGGGGAGCTGTTTTTT
CASSLNTGELFF
>TRBD2|-|16|TRBV28|TRBJ2-1
TGTGCCAGCAGTTCCTCAACTAGCGGGAGGGACAATGAGCAGTTCTTC
CASSSSTSGRDNEQFF
>-|few|14|TRBV11-2|TRBJ2-5
TGTGCCAGCAGAGGCCGGGGAAAAGAAGAGACCCAGTACTTC
CASRGRGKEETQYF
>TRBD1|-|14|TRBV9|TRBJ1-3
TGTGCCAGCAGCGGGGGACAGGGGGGAAACACCATATATTTT
CASSGGQGGNTIYF
>-|-|12|TRBV29-1|TRBJ1-2
TGCAGCGCCGGTGGGGGGTACTATGGCTACACCTTC
CSAGGGYYGYTF
>-|-|16|TRBV19|TRBJ2-3
TGTGCCAGTAGTGTCTCGGGATTTGGAGTAATAGATACGCAGTATTTT
CASSVSGFGVIDTQYF
>-|-|14|TRBV12-5|TRBJ2-1
TGTGCTAGTGGTTTGGCCACGGTCTACAATGAGCAGTTCTTC
CASGLATVYNEQFF
>TRBD2|-|17|TRBV7-2|TRBJ2-7
TGTGCCAGCAGCTTAGTATCTAGCGGGAGCCTCTCCTACGAGCAGTACTTC
CASSLVSSGSLSYEQYF
>-|-|12|TRBV28|TRBJ1-4
TGTGCCAGCAGTGGGGAGGGAGAAAAACTGTTTTTT
CASSGEGEKLFF
>TRBD2|-|16|TRBV19|TRBJ2-7
TGTGCCAGTAGGCGGGGGGGGGAGAGTGGGACCTACGAGCAGTACTTC
CASRRGGESGTYEQYF
>-|-|15|TRBV5-1|TRBJ2-2
TGCGCCAGCAGCCGGGACGGAGGGGACACCGGGGAGCTGTTTTTT
CASSRDGGDTGELFF
>TRBD2|-|17|TRBV24-1|TRBJ2-7
TGTGCCACCAGTGACCCCTTCGCGGGACCCACGCGGGAGGAGCAGTACTTC
CATSDPFAGPTREEQYF
>-|-|12|TRBV7-2|TRBJ2-3
TGTGCCAGCACCACTAGGGCGGATACGCAGTATTTT
CASTTRADTQYF
>TRBD1|-|16|TRBV27|TRBJ2-7
TGTGCCAGCAGATGCGATTCCGGGACAGGGGACCACGAGCAGTACTTC
CASRCDSGTGDHEQYF
>-|-|13|TRBV2|TRBJ1-2
TGTGCCAGCAGTGCGGTACAGAACTATGGCTACACCTTC
CASSAVQNYGYTF
>TRBD1|-|14|TRBV5-1|TRBJ1-2
TGCGCCAGCAGCGGGGGACAGGCTGGTTCGGGCTACACCTTC
CASSGGQAGSGYTF
>TRBD1|-|15|TRBV7-9|TRBJ1-1
TGTGCCAGCAGCGGGTGGACAGGGCCGAACACTGAAGCTTTCTTT
CASSGWTGPNTEAFF
>-|once|15|TRBV7-2|TRBJ1-1
TGTGCCAGCAGCTCCCACGGACGGGGAGACACTGAAGCTTTCTTT
CASSSHGRGDTEAFF
>TRBD1|-|15|TRBV4-2|TRBJ1-1
TGTGCCAGCAGCCTAAAAGGACAGGGGAGCACTGAAGCTTTCTTT
CASSLKGQGSTEAFF
>-|-|15|TRBV3-1/TRBV3-2|TRBJ2-5
TGTGCCAGCAGCCCCCAGCAAGGGAGAACAGAGACCCAGTACTTC
CASSPQQGRTETQYF
>-|-|16|TRBV18|TRBJ2-7
TGTGCCAGCTCACCAGGGCTAGCGATCAGCTCCTACGAGCAGTACTTC
CASSPGLAISSYEQYF
>TRBD1|few|15|TRBV28|TRBJ2-1
TGTGCCAGCAGTTTATCCGGGACAGGGAAGGGTGAGCAGTTCTTC
CASSLSGTGKGEQFF
>-|once|16|TRBV5-1|TRBJ1-1
TGCGCCAGCTATTCGGGAAGTAGGCAGACGAACACTGAAGCTTTCTTT
CASYSGSRQTNTEAFF
>-|-|12|TRBV11-2|TRBJ2-7
TGTGCCAGCAGCTTTGGAGGTTGGGAGCAGTACTTC
CASSFGGWEQYF
>-|-|13|TRBV28|TRBJ1-1
TGTGCCAGCAGAGCAGCGCCGGGTCGATGGGCTTTCTTT
CASRAAPGRWAFF
>TRBD2|few|16|TRBV13|TRBJ2-7
TGTGCCAGCAGCTCCACTAGCGGGAGGGTGATCCACGAGCAGTACTTC
CASSSTSGRVIHEQYF
>-|-|14|TRBV2|TRBJ2-7
TGTGCCAGCAGAAGGGACACCGACTCCTACGAGCAGTACTTC
CASRRDTDSYEQYF
>TRBD2|-|17|TRBV5-8|TRBJ2-3
TGTGCCAGCAGCTTGGCGACTAGCGGGAGAAGCACAGATACGCAGTATTTT
CASSLATSGRSTDTQYF
>-|-|13|TRBV6-5|TRBJ2-1
TGTGCCAGCCTGCATGACAGCTACAATGAGCAGTTCTTC
CASLHDSYNEQFF
>-|-|13|TRBV2|TRBJ2-5
TGTGCCAGTAAGGGACCCCAGGGGGAGACCCAGTACTTC
CASKGPQGETQYF
>-|-|11|TRBV7-2|TRBJ2-1
TGTGCCAGCAGCGGGCGGGACTTCCAGTTCTTC
CASSGRDFQFF
>TRBD1|-|15|TRBV5-3|TRBJ2-3
TGTGCCAGAAGCTTGAGAGGGGGCGAGCCAGATACGCAGTATTTT
CARSLRGGEPDTQYF
>TRBD2|-|18|TRBV5-1|TRBJ2-1
TGCGCCAGCAGCTTGACTCGTCCGGGACTAGCGGGGATCAATGAGCAGTTCTTC
CASSLTRPGLAGINEQFF
>TRBD1|-|14|TRBV5-1|TRBJ1-1
TGCGCCAGCAGACTACAGGGGTCGAACACTGAAGCTTTCTTT
CASRLQGSNTEAFF
>-|-|12|TRBV7-9|TRBJ2-3
TGTGCCAGCAGGTCCACAGCAGATACGCAGTATTTT
CASRSTADTQYF
>TRBD1|-|14|TRBV4-1|TRBJ1-1
TGCGCCAGCAGCCGAACAGGGGGAGACACTGAAGCTTTCTTT
CASSRTGGDTEAFF
>-|-|14|TRBV21-1|TRBJ2-2
TGTGCCACCGTAGCGGGAAGTTACACCGGGGAGCTGTTTTTT
CATVAGSYTGELFF